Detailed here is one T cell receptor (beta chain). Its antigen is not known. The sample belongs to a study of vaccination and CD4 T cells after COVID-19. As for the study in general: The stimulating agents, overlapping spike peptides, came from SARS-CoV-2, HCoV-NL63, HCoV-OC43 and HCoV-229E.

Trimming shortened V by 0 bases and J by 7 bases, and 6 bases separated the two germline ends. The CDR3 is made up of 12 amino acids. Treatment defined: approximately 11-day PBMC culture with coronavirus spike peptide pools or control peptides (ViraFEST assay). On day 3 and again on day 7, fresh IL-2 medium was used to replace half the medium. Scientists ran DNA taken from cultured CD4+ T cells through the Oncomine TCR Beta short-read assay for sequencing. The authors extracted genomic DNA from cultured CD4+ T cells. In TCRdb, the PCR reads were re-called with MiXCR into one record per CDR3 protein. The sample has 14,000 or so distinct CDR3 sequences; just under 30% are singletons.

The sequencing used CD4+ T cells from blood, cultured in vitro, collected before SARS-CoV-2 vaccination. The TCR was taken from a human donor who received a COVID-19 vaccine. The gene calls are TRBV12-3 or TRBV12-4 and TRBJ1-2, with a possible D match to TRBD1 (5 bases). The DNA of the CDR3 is TGTGCCAGCAGTTTAGCAGGGACTGGCTACACCTTC. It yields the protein CASSLAGTGYTF.